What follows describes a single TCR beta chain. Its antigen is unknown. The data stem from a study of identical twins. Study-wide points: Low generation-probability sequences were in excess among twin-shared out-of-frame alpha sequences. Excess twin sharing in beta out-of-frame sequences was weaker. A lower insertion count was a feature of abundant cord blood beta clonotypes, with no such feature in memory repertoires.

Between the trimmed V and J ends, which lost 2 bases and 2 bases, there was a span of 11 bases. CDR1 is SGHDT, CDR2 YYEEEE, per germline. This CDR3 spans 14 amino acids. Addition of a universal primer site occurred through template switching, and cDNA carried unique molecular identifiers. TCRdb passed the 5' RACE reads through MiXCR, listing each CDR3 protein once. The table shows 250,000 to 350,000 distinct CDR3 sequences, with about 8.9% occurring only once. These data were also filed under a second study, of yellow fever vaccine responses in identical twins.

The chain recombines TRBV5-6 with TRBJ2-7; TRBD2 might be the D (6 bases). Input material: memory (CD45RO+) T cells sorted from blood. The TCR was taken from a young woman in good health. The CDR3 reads CASSFVAGTYEQYF. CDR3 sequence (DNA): TGTGCCAGCAGCTTTGTCGCGGGAACCTACGAGCAGTACTTC.